The 12 T cell receptor beta chains given below trace back to one sample, sequenced in a study of CD8 T cells in Susac syndrome. The RNA, about 0.45 to 1 ug, was put through reverse transcription using random hexamers. TCRdb ran MiXCR on the immunoSEQ multiplex PCR reads and lists one entry per CDR3 protein. The table includes about 53,000 distinct CDR3 sequences, around 93% detected once. The sample taken for sequencing was CD8+ T cells from PBMCs. Receptors originate from a human donor with Susac syndrome.

J is TRBJ2-2 and V is TRBV27; D is perhaps TRBD2 (6 bases). This CDR3 region has 16 residues. Trimming took off 4 bases at V and 6 bases at J, with 18 bases between the two ends. Germline values: CDR1 MNHEY, CDR2 SMNVEV (reference sequence). CDR3 sequence reads: CASSSPTTRSPGELFF. As DNA, the CDR3 is TGTGCCAGCAGTTCACCGACGACTAGGTCCCCCGGGGAGCTGTTTTTT.

The gene calls are TRBV11-2 and TRBJ2-5; D is perhaps TRBD2 (5 bases). Trimming removed 3 bases at V and 6 bases at J, with 11 bases between. In germline, CDR1 is SGHAT, CDR2 FQNNGV. The CDR3 extends over 13 amino acids. The CDR3 sequence: CASSFPTGKTQYF. CDR3 nucleotides: TGTGCCAGCAGCTTCCCTACCGGGAAGACCCAGTACTTC.

The genes are TRBV27 and TRBJ2-3; no clear D. Germline-derived CDR1 and CDR2 are MNHEY and SMNVEV (reference sequence). Trimming cost V 1 base and J 6 bases, with 8 bases left between them. The CDR3 is 13 residues long. CDR3 DNA sequence: TGTGCCAGCAGTTTATGGGTATGGGATACGCAGTATTTT. As protein: CASSLWVWDTQYF.

This clonotype was seen a few times. The chain couples TRBV28 to TRBJ2-5; possibly TRBD2 for D (6 bases). This CDR3 spans 13 amino acids. Germline CDR1 and CDR2: MDHEN and SYDVKM. Trimming stripped 5 bases from V and 5 bases from J, with 12 bases between. For the CDR3, the DNA is TGTGCCAGCAGTCCCGGGAGTGCGGAGACCCAGTACTTC. Translating it yields CASSPGSAETQYF.

CDR3 loop: CASSVGGGEAKNIQYF. The CDR3 DNA follows: TGTGCCAGCAGCGTTGGTGGGGGGGAGGCCAAAAACATTCAGTACTTC. The chain recombines TRBV9 with TRBJ2-4; 7 nucleotides align to TRBD2. This CDR3 spans 16 amino acids. After removal of 2 bases from V and 1 base from J, the junction contained 6 bases not matched to a gene. Germline loops: CDR1 SGDLS, CDR2 YYNGEE.

J is TRBJ1-2 and V is TRBV29-1, with D perhaps TRBD1 (5 bases). This CDR3 has 12 residues. Germline V gives CDR1 SQVTM, CDR2 ANQGSEA. Trimming removed 5 bases at V and 5 bases at J, with 12 bases between. DNA of the CDR3: TGCAGCGTTAGGGACGGGGAATATGGCTACACCTTC. Its protein product is CSVRDGEYGYTF. The entire variable domain, with the rest obtained from reference TRBV29-1 and TRBJ1-2, is as follows: SAVISQKPSRDICQRGTSLTIQCQVDSQVTMMFWYRQQPGQSLTLIATANQGSEATYESGFVIDKFPISRPNLTFSTLTVSNMSPEDSSIYLCSVRDGEYGYTFGSGTRLTVV.

The CDR3 spells CSVEGVRASYNEQFF. The CDR3 DNA reads as TGCAGCGTTGAAGGGGTAAGGGCTTCCTACAATGAGCAGTTCTTC. The chain uses TRBV29-1 and TRBJ2-1; D not resolved. The germline V gene has CDR1 SQVTM and CDR2 ANQGSEA. The CDR3 has 15 amino acids. V lost 1 base and J lost 1, with 11 bases in between.

The rearrangement uses TRBV7-3 and TRBJ2-3, with TRBD2 matching over 7 bases. V shed 5 bases and J 6 bases; nucleotides not matched to a gene: 8. Germline CDR1 is SGHTA and CDR2 is FQGTGA. CDR3 length equals 14 residues. CDR3 sequence reads: CASSPMTSRDTQYF. DNA of the CDR3: TGTGCCAGCAGCCCTATGACTAGCCGGGATACGCAGTATTTT.

The gene calls are TRBV6-6 and TRBJ1-2; D possibly corresponds to TRBD1 (5 bases). The CDR3 is 12 residues long. Germline loops: CDR1 MNHNY, CDR2 SVGAGI (reference sequence). The V and J ends lost 1 base and 10 bases respectively, with 10 bases between them. CDR3 bases: TGTGCCAGCAGTTACTTTGACAGTGACTACACCTTC. It encodes CASSYFDSDYTF.

The chain uses TRBV9 and TRBJ2-3, with D hard to call. V shed 2 bases and J shed 6 bases, with 7 bases lying between them. The CDR3 totals 12 residues. The V gene's germline CDR1 is SGDLS and CDR2 YYNGEE. The CDR3 protein is CASSVGRDTQYF. CDR3 nucleotides: TGTGCCAGCAGCGTTGGGCGGGATACGCAGTATTTT.

The chain carries TRBV20-1 and TRBJ1-1, with D perhaps TRBD1 (6 bases). V was cut by 8 bases and J by 0 bases, with 16 bases left in between. CDR1 and CDR2 from the germline V gene are DFQATT and SNEGSKA (reference sequence). The CDR3 contains 14 residues. The CDR3: CSPSNGGMNTEAFF. CDR3 sequence (DNA): TGCAGTCCCTCCAACGGGGGCATGAACACTGAAGCTTTCTTT.

This clonotype has only one observation. V and J are TRBV5-1 and TRBJ2-7; 9 bases line up with TRBD2. The germline V gene encodes CDR1 SGHRS and CDR2 YFSETQ. The CDR3 covers 16 residues. The junction had 5 bases not matched to a gene; V was cut back by 1 base and J by 0 bases. Here the CDR3 DNA reads TGCGCCAGCAGCTTGCGGACTAGCGAAAGCTCCTACGAGCAGTACTTC. Translating it yields CASSLRTSESSYEQYF. The entire variable domain, with the rest obtained from reference TRBV5-1 and TRBJ2-7, is as follows: KAGVTQTPRYLIKTRGQQVTLSCSPISGHRSVSWYQQTPGQGLQFLFEYFSETQRNKGNFPGRFSGRQFSNSRSEMNVSTLELGDSALYLCASSLRTSESSYEQYFGPGTRLTVT.